Listed here are 25 T cell receptor beta chains from one sample, sequenced in a study of blood T cell repertoires in COVID-19. This table comes from immunoSEQ multiplex PCR, and its TCRdb copy is limited to in-frame clones, with some not included. The data hold about 84,000 clones, with 65% to 85% observed a single time. Sequenced: peripheral blood. The source of these receptors is a man of 80 years or more with active or convalescent COVID-19.

The rearrangement links TRBV2 to TRBJ2-4; D may be TRBD1 (6 bases). The CDR3 is 16 residues long. V was pared by 3 bases and J by 2 bases, with 14 bases between. Per the germline V gene, CDR1 is SNHLY and CDR2 is FYNNEI. The CDR3 loop reads CASSDTGIGTKNIQYF. CDR3 bases: TGTGCCAGCAGTGACACAGGGATCGGGACCAAAAACATTCAGTACTTC. Variable domain in full (rest from reference TRBV2 and TRBJ2-4): EPEVTQTPSHQVTQMGQEVILRCVPISNHLYFYWYRQILGQKVEFLVSFYNNEISEKSEIFDDQFSVERPDGSNFTLKIRSTKLEDSAMYFCASSDTGIGTKNIQYFGAGTRLSVL.

The rearrangement joins TRBV10-1 to TRBJ1-1, with 7 bases aligning to TRBD1. CDR3 length equals 14 residues. Germline values: CDR1 WNHNN, CDR2 SYGVQD (reference sequence). V was clipped by 6 bases and J by 2 bases; unmatched bases: 6. The CDR3, as DNA: TGCGCCAGCAGCAGGGACAGAAAAAACACTGAAGCTTTCTTT. As protein: CASSRDRKNTEAFF.

The rearrangement uses TRBV11-2 and TRBJ2-5; 9 bases align to TRBD2. The CDR3 runs to 18 residues. The V gene's germline CDR1 is SGHAT and CDR2 FQNNGV. The V segment lost 0 bases and the J segment 1 base; nucleotides outside the gene matches: 9. CDR3 sequence: CASSLDRVERGAQETQYF. The DNA for the CDR3 is TGTGCCAGCAGCTTAGATCGGGTTGAGCGGGGGGCCCAAGAGACCCAGTACTTC.

The rearrangement uses TRBV5-6 and TRBJ1-4; 7 nucleotides agree with TRBD1. V shed 2 bases and J 4 bases; nucleotides not matched to a gene: 14. The V gene's germline CDR1 is SGHDT and CDR2 YYEEEE. This CDR3 region has 18 residues. The CDR3 region has the DNA TGTGCCAGCAGCTTTGTAGGCCCTTGGACAGGAATTAATGAAAAACTGTTTTTT. Its translation is CASSFVGPWTGINEKLFF.

The J gene is TRBJ2-2, the V gene TRBV18; D not certain. Looked up from germline, CDR1 is KGHSH and CDR2 is LQKENI. V lost 3 bases to trimming and J lost 0 bases, with 11 bases between them. CDR3 length equals 16 residues. The CDR3 protein is CASSPTTRANTGELFF. The CDR3 coding sequence is TGTGCCAGCTCACCGACGACCCGGGCGAACACCGGGGAGCTGTTTTTT.

This chain links TRBV18 with TRBJ2-7; 10 positions match TRBD2. Germline V gene lookup returns CDR1 KGHSH and CDR2 LQKENI. V shed 4 bases and J 5 bases; nucleotides not matched to a gene: 14. This CDR3 spans 17 amino acids. The CDR3, as DNA: TGTGCCAGCTCACAAAGACTCGTAGCGGGAGGTTCCGACGAGCAGTACTTC. Translation gives CASSQRLVAGGSDEQYF.

The V and J genes are TRBV6-2 or TRBV6-3 and TRBJ1-6; D is unclear. Trimming stripped 2 bases from V and 3 bases from J, with 11 bases between. Germline CDR1 reads MNHEY; CDR2 reads SVGEGT. The CDR3 has 16 amino acids. The CDR3 DNA reads TGTGCCAGCAGTTACAACGACCGGGGCTATAATTCACCCCTCCACTTT. As protein: CASSYNDRGYNSPLHF.

The rearrangement links TRBV4-1 to TRBJ2-1; 9 bases agree with TRBD2. CDR3 length: 14 residues. J was trimmed by 15 bases and V by 0 bases; bases with no gene match: 9. The V gene's germline CDR1 is MGHRA and CDR2 YSYEKL. The CDR3 spells CASSQDRRGGRVFF. In DNA form, the CDR3 reads TGCGCCAGCAGCCAAGATCGGCGGGGGGGGCGTGTGTTCTTC.

This chain joins TRBV9 and TRBJ2-7; tentatively, D is TRBD1 (6 bases). The CDR3 loop spans 15 amino acids. Trimming removed 2 bases at V and 2 bases at J, with 14 bases between. Germline CDR1 SGDLS, CDR2 YYNGEE. The CDR3 loop is CASSVRDTSTYEQYF. DNA of the CDR3: TGTGCCAGCAGCGTCCGGGACACTTCAACCTACGAGCAGTACTTC. The entire variable domain, with the rest obtained from reference TRBV9 and TRBJ2-7, is as follows: DSGVTQTPKHLITATGQRVTLRCSPRSGDLSVYWYQQSLDQGLQFLIQYYNGEERAKGNILERFSAQQFPDLHSELNLSSLELGDSALYFCASSVRDTSTYEQYFGPGTRLTVT.

The V and J genes are TRBV9 and TRBJ1-1, with TRBD1 matching 8 bases. With 4 bases clipped from V and 0 bases from J, the junction kept 11 bases outside the gene matches. This CDR3 region has 17 residues. Germline V lookup: CDR1 SGDLS, CDR2 YYNGEE. The CDR3 protein is CASSPTTGGVLNTEAFF. The CDR3 nucleotides are TGTGCCAGCAGCCCGACAACAGGGGGGGTCCTGAACACTGAAGCTTTCTTT.

The gene calls are TRBV20-1 and TRBJ2-7; D perhaps matches TRBD1 (6 bases). The V end was cut by 3 bases, the J end by 3 bases, with 15 bases between. This CDR3 spans 14 amino acids. Germline CDR1 DFQATT, CDR2 SNEGSKA (reference sequence). CDR3 sequence reads: CSASGQGNYYEQYF. DNA of the CDR3: TGCAGTGCTAGTGGCCAGGGGAATTACTACGAGCAGTACTTC.

This rearrangement joins TRBV11-2 to TRBJ2-5; D might be TRBD2 (6 bases). From germline, CDR1 is SGHAT and CDR2 FQNNGV. The CDR3 runs to 16 residues. V lost 3 bases to trimming and J lost 3 bases, with 17 bases between them. The CDR3 loop is CASSFSSGTLEETQYF. DNA for the CDR3: TGTGCCAGCAGCTTTTCAAGTGGGACTCTCGAAGAGACCCAGTACTTC.

The rearrangement uses TRBV20-1 and TRBJ2-5, with unresolved D. The CDR3 extends over 10 amino acids. The V gene's germline CDR1 is DFQATT and CDR2 SNEGSKA (reference sequence). Trimming cost V 6 bases and J 5 bases, with 7 bases left between them. The chain's CDR3 is CSAPKETQYF. Written as DNA, the CDR3 is TGCAGTGCACCTAAGGAGACCCAGTACTTC.

V is TRBV18 and J is TRBJ1-5; 11 nucleotides match TRBD1. This CDR3 is built from 14 residues. The J segment lost 5 bases and the V segment lost 6 bases, leaving 3 bases of the junction unmatched. Germline assignment: CDR1 KGHSH and CDR2 LQKENI. CDR3 residues: CASSRGQGDQPQHF. The CDR3 region has the DNA TGTGCCAGCTCCAGGGGACAGGGGGATCAGCCCCAGCATTTT.

J is TRBJ1-4 and V is TRBV25-1, with D uncertain. Trimming pared 0 bases from V and 0 bases from J, leaving 5 bases between. CDR1 MGHDK and CDR2 SYGVNS come from the germline V gene. The CDR3 runs to 15 residues. The CDR3 DNA sequence: TGTGCCAGCAGTGAATACGGGGCAACTAATGAAAAACTGTTTTTT. Translation: CASSEYGATNEKLFF.

V and J are TRBV4-1 and TRBJ2-7; 10 nucleotides align to TRBD1. The CDR3 sequence is 15 residues long. Losses at the gene ends were 1 base for V and 2 bases for J; bases not matched to a gene: 2. Germline V gene lookup returns CDR1 MGHRA and CDR2 YSYEKL. DNA of the CDR3: TGCGCCAGCAGCCAAGTAGGACAGGGGGCCTACGAGCAGTACTTC. Residues: CASSQVGQGAYEQYF.

The CDR3 loop is CASSDTLATGELFF. The CDR3 region has the DNA TGTGCCAGCAGTGACACGCTGGCCACCGGGGAGCTGTTTTTT. V gene TRBV2 combines with J gene TRBJ2-2; D unresolved. The germline gives CDR1 SNHLY, CDR2 FYNNEI. The length of the CDR3 is 14 residues. Between the trimmed V and J ends, which lost 3 bases and 4 bases, there was a span of 9 bases.

This clone was counted only a few times. The J gene is TRBJ2-7, the V gene TRBV30; TRBD1 matches 11 bases. This CDR3 region has 12 residues. The V gene end was trimmed by 5 bases and the J gene end by 6 bases; junction bases not matched to a gene: 3. CDR1 is GTSNPN, CDR2 SVGIG, per germline (reference sequence). The CDR3 nucleotides are TGTGCCTGGGGACAGGGGGCCCCCGAGCAGTACTTC. Amino acids: CAWGQGAPEQYF.

This chain connects TRBV2 to TRBJ2-7, with 7 bases that match TRBD1. V trimming: 6 bases; J trimming: 2 bases; junction bases outside the gene matches: 4. Per germline, CDR1 SNHLY and CDR2 FYNNEI. The length of the CDR3 is 13 residues. The CDR3 sequence: CASSAGQAYEQYF. The CDR3 region has the DNA TGTGCCAGCAGCGCCGGACAGGCCTACGAGCAGTACTTC.

Written as DNA, the CDR3 is TGTGCCATCAGTGATGGGGACAGGGACGGAGAGCAGTTCTTC. It codes for CAISDGDRDGEQFF. This chain joins TRBV10-3 and TRBJ2-1; 9 bases map to TRBD1. CDR1 and CDR2 from the germline V gene are ENHRY and SYGVKD. There are 14 residues in the CDR3. V shed 3 bases, J shed 10 bases, and the junction held 7 bases outside the gene matches.

V gene TRBV28 combines with J gene TRBJ1-2; TRBD1 agrees at 10 bases. This CDR3 comprises 16 residues. Germline CDR1 and CDR2: MDHEN and SYDVKM. The V segment lost 4 bases and the J segment 2 bases; nucleotides outside the gene matches: 7. In DNA form, the CDR3 reads TGTGCCAGCAGTTGGGGGACAGGGGTTGCCAACTATGGCTACACCTTC. Amino acid sequence: CASSWGTGVANYGYTF.

The rearrangement uses TRBV11-2 and TRBJ2-7; possible D gene TRBD2, 5 bases. The ends were cut back, 2 bases at V and 0 bases at J, with 8 bases in the middle. The CDR3 is 14 residues long. The germline CDR1 and CDR2 sequences are SGHAT and FQNNGV. CDR3 bases: TGTGCCAGCAGCTTAACGGGGAACTCCTACGAGCAGTACTTC. Amino acids: CASSLTGNSYEQYF.

The chain employs TRBV19 and TRBJ1-2; TRBD1 matches at 8 bases. In germline, CDR1 is LNHDA, CDR2 SQIVND (reference sequence). V dropped 6 bases and J dropped 2; count of bases not matched to a gene: 5. CDR3 size: 14 residues. The CDR3 loop reads CASSPGGMNYGYTF. DNA of the CDR3: TGTGCCAGTAGCCCAGGGGGCATGAACTATGGCTACACCTTC.

Here the CDR3 DNA reads TGTGCCAGCAGCTTAGGGTCGGGACAGGCCTATGGCTACACCTTC. Its protein is CASSLGSGQAYGYTF. This chain joins TRBV5-6 and TRBJ1-2, with 8 positions matching TRBD1. The CDR3 has 15 amino acids. After removal of 2 bases from V and 4 bases from J, the junction contained 7 bases not matched to a gene. Germline lookup yields CDR1 SGHDT and CDR2 YYEEEE. The full variable domain, with the rest looked up from reference TRBV5-6 and TRBJ1-2, is DAGVTQSPTHLIKTRGQQVTLRCSPKSGHDTVSWYQQALGQGPQFIFQYYEEEERQRGNFPDRFSGHQFPNYSSELNVNALLLGDSALYLCASSLGSGQAYGYTFGSGTRLTVV.

V and J are TRBV6-4 and TRBJ2-7; TRBD1 aligns across 8 bases. Germline loops: CDR1 MRHNA, CDR2 SNTAGT. Trimming took 2 bases from V and 8 from J; bases not matched to a gene: 11. CDR3 size: 15 residues. The CDR3 sequence: CASSDGAGGPEKQYF. The CDR3 region has the DNA TGTGCCAGCAGTGACGGAGCAGGGGGCCCCGAGAAGCAGTACTTC.